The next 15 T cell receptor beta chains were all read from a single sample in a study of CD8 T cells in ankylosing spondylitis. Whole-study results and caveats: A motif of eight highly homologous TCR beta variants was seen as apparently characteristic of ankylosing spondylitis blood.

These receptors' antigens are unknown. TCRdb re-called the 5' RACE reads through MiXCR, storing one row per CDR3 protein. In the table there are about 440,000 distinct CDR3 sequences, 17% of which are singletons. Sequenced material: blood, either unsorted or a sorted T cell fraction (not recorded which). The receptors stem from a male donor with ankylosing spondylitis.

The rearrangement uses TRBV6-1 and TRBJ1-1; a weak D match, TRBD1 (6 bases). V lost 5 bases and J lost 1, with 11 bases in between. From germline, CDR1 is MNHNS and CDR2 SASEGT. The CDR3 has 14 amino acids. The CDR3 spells CASSRTETNTEAFF. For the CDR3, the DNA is TGTGCCAGCAGTAGGACAGAGACGAACACTGAAGCTTTCTTT.

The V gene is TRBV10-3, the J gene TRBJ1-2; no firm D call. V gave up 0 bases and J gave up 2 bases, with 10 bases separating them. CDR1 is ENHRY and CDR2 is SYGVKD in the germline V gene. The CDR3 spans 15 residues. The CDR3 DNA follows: TGTGCCATCAGTGAGTCGTTTGGGAGAAACTATGGCTACACCTTC. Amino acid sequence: CAISESFGRNYGYTF.

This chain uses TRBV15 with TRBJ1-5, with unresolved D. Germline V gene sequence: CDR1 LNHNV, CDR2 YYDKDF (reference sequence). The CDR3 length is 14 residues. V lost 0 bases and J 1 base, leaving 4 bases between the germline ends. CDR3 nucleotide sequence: TGTGCCACCAGCAGAGATCGGAGCAATCAGCCCCAGCATTTT. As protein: CATSRDRSNQPQHF.

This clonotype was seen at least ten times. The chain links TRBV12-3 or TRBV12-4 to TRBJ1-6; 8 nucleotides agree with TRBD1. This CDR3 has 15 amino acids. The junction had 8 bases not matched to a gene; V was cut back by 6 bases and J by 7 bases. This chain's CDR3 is CASRRTGSMNSPLHF. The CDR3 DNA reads TGTGCCAGCAGGAGGACAGGGTCGATGAATTCACCCCTCCACTTT.

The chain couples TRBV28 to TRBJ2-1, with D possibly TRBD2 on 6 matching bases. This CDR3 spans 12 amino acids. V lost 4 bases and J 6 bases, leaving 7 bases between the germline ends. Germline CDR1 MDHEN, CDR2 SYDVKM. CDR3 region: CASSSTSNEQFF. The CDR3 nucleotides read TGTGCCAGCAGTTCGACTAGCAATGAGCAGTTCTTC.

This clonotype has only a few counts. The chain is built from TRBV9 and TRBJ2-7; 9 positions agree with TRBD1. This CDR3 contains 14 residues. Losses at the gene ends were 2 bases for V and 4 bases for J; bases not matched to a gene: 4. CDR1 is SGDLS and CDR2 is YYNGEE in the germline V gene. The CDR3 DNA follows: TGTGCCAGCAGCGTTCGGGACAGGGTGTACGAGCAGTACTTC. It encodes CASSVRDRVYEQYF.

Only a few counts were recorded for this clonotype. CDR3 sequence: CASSGGLGLAGDWDEQFF. The CDR3 coding sequence is TGTGCCAGCAGCGGTGGTCTAGGACTAGCGGGAGATTGGGATGAGCAGTTCTTC. The chain joins TRBV9 to TRBJ2-1; TRBD2 matches at 13 bases. Per germline, CDR1 SGDLS and CDR2 YYNGEE. This CDR3 has 18 residues. J gave up 8 bases and V 3 bases, and 14 bases lay outside the gene matches.

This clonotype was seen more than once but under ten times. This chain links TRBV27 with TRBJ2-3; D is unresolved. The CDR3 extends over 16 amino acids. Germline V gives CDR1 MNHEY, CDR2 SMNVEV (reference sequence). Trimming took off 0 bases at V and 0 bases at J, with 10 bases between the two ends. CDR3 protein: CASSLSRTTSTDTQYF. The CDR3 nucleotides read TGTGCCAGCAGTTTATCCAGAACCACTAGCACAGATACGCAGTATTTT.

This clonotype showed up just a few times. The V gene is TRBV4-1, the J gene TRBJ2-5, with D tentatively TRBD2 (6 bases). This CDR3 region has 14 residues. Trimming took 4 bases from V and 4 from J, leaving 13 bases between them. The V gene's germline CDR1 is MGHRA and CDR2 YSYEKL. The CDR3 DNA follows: TGCGCCAGCAGCCGACAACAGGAGGGAGAGACCCAGTACTTC. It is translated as CASSRQQEGETQYF.

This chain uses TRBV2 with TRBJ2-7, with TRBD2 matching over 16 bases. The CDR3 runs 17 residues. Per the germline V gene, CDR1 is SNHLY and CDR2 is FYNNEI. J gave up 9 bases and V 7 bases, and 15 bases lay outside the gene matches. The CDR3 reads CASTGTSGRAPMHAQYF. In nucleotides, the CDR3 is TGTGCCAGCACGGGGACTAGCGGGAGGGCCCCTATGCACGCGCAGTACTTC. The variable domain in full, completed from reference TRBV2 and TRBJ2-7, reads EPEVTQTPSHQVTQMGQEVILRCVPISNHLYFYWYRQILGQKVEFLVSFYNNEISEKSEIFDDQFSVERPDGSNFTLKIRSTKLEDSAMYFCASTGTSGRAPMHAQYFGPGTRLTVT.

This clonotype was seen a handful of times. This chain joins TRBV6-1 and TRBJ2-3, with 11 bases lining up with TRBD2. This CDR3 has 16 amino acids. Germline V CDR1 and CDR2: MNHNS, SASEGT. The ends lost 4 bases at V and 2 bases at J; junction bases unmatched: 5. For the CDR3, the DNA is TGTGCCAGCAGTGTCACTAGCGGGGGAATCACAGATACGCAGTATTTT. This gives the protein CASSVTSGGITDTQYF.

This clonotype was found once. Here the CDR3 reads CASSFPSGRSEQFF. The CDR3 bases are TGTGCCAGCAGCTTCCCTAGCGGGAGGTCTGAGCAGTTCTTC. V gene TRBV5-4 combines with J gene TRBJ2-1; the match to TRBD2 covers 11 bases. The J segment lost 9 bases and the V segment lost 2 bases, leaving 4 bases of the junction unmatched. Germline V gene data show CDR1 as SGHNT and CDR2 as YYREEE (reference sequence). CDR3 length equals 14 residues.

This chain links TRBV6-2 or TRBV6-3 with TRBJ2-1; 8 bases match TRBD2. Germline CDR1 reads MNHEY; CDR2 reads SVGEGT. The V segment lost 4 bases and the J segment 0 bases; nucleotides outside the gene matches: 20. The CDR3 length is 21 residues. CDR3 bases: TGTGCCAGCAGTTCTCCGGGGGACGGGAGGGGGTATTTCTCCTCCTACAATGAGCAGTTCTTC. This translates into CASSSPGDGRGYFSSYNEQFF.

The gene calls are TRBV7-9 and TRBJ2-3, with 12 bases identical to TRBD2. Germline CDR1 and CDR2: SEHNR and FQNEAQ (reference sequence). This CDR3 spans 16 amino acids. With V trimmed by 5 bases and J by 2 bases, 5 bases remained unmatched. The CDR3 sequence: CASSPGLAGVTDTQYF. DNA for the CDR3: TGTGCCAGCAGCCCGGGACTAGCGGGCGTCACAGATACGCAGTATTTT.

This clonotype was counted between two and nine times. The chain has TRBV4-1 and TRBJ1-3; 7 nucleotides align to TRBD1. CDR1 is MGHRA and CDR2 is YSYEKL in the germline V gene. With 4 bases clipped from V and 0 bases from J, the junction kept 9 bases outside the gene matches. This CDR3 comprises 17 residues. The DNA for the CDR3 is TGCGCCAGCAGCCTATGGACAACAGGGGACTCTGGAAACACCATATATTTT. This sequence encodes CASSLWTTGDSGNTIYF.